This TCR beta chain was captured by sequencing in a study of blood T cell repertoires in COVID-19. Study as a whole: The cDNA or gDNA used as material had been derived from T cells, B-cell-depleted T cells, or PBMCs.

TCRdb's table, derived via immunoSEQ multiplex PCR, lists solely in-frame clones and lacks some. The top ten hold approximately 4% of the sample, which has fewer than 250,000 clones, roughly four fifths seen once. Everyone who took part was 18 to 89 years old, and they came from 24 US areas. Clinical history reported by participants formed the basis on which cohorts were assigned. People in the exposed group encountered a COVID-19 case within 2 weeks before entering the study. This clone was detected only once. Sequencing was done on a sample of PBMCs or T cells enriched from blood (not recorded which). The sequence derives from a woman in her thirties or forties who had been exposed to COVID-19.

CDR3 protein: CATSPPRGFGNSPLHF. The CDR3 DNA reads as TGTGCCACCAGCCCACCGCGGGGATTCGGGAATTCACCCCTCCACTTT. The chain recombines TRBV15 with TRBJ1-6, with D unclear. The V end was cut by 5 bases, the J end by 7 bases, with 18 bases between. The CDR3 totals 16 residues. The germline V gene encodes CDR1 LNHNV and CDR2 YYDKDF (reference sequence). Supplemented by reference TRBV15 and TRBJ1-6, the full variable domain reads DAMVIQNPRYQVTQFGKPVTLSCSQTLNHNVMYWYQQKSSQAPKLLFHYYDKDFNNEADTPDNFQSRRPNTSFCFLDIRSPGLGDTAMYLCATSPPRGFGNSPLHFGNGTRLTVT.